Presented here are 19 T cell receptor beta chains from one specimen sequenced in a study of T cells after yellow fever vaccination. TCRdb used MiXCR to reprocess the 5' RACE reads, holding one entry per CDR3 protein. The sample yields some 240,000 distinct CDR3 sequences, 3% to 4% seen once. This specimen consisted of CD4+ T cells sorted from PBMCs, obtained 10 days after the yellow fever booster vaccination. These receptors all stem from a man aged 18 to 30 who received the YFV17D yellow fever vaccine.

This clonotype was recorded many times. This chain uses TRBV4-1 with TRBJ2-7, with D tentatively TRBD1 (6 bases). The germline CDR1 and CDR2 sequences are MGHRA and YSYEKL. The CDR3 sequence is 14 residues long. V lost 4 bases, J lost 5 bases, and 15 bases lay in between. The CDR3 nucleotides read TGCGCCAGCAGCCGTCAAAGAGGGGACAACGAGCAGTACTTC. Translated: CASSRQRGDNEQYF.

This clonotype was observed at least ten times. Written as DNA, the CDR3 is TGCAGCGTCGACAGATATGGCTACACCTTC. Its protein is CSVDRYGYTF. The chain carries TRBV29-1 and TRBJ1-2; D might be TRBD1 (5 bases). The germline V and J ends were trimmed by 6 bases and 5 bases, with 7 bases remaining between them. Germline assignment: CDR1 SQVTM and CDR2 ANQGSEA. This CDR3 has 10 amino acids.

The table lists this clonotype with a few counts. The chain joins TRBV7-3 to TRBJ2-7, with D hard to call. This CDR3 region has 11 residues. Trimming took 8 bases from V and 6 from J, leaving 11 bases between them. Germline-derived CDR1 and CDR2 are SGHTA and FQGTGA. The CDR3 bases are TGTGCCAGCTTTTCCGCTGCCGAGCAGTACTTC. Translation gives CASFSAAEQYF.

The sample holds many counts of this clonotype. This sequence joins TRBV2 and TRBJ1-1; D is undetermined. The CDR3 spans 10 residues. V was clipped by 1 base and J by 12 bases, with 6 bases between them. The germline V gene encodes CDR1 SNHLY and CDR2 FYNNEI. As DNA, the CDR3 is TGTGCCAGCAGTGAAGGTTCGACTTTCTTT. This codes for CASSEGSTFF.

The chain recombines TRBV6-6 with TRBJ1-1; D gene unclear. The CDR3 has 14 amino acids. V was clipped by 7 bases and J by 3 bases, with 15 bases between them. From germline, CDR1 is MNHNY and CDR2 SVGAGI (reference sequence). The CDR3 protein is CASTPRRADTEAFF. The CDR3, as DNA: TGTGCCAGCACTCCTCGGAGGGCCGACACTGAAGCTTTCTTT.

This clonotype was detected a few times. The chain couples TRBV7-2 to TRBJ2-1; 11 positions match TRBD2. The CDR3 is made up of 15 amino acids. With 4 bases clipped from V and 10 bases from J, the junction kept 9 bases outside the gene matches. Germline V CDR1 and CDR2: SGHTA, FQGNSA. The CDR3 protein is CASSYVSGGAGEQFF. The CDR3 DNA reads TGTGCCAGCAGCTATGTTAGCGGGGGGGCCGGGGAGCAGTTCTTC.

Concerning this clonotype: With a much larger clone just one base away, this may be a read error. This chain links TRBV5-1 with TRBJ2-3; no definite D call. This CDR3 has 14 amino acids. Germline V gene data show CDR1 as SGHRS and CDR2 as YFSETQ. The V end lost 1 base, the J end lost 6 bases, and 12 bases lay between the germline ends. Here the CDR3 DNA reads TGCGCCAGCAGCTTGTCCAGAACATCCGATACGCAGTATTTT. Protein product: CASSLSRTSDTQYF.

Ten or more counts support this clonotype. The CDR3 DNA sequence: TGTGCCAGCAGCTCGACTAGCGGGGAGTTTACATACAATGAGCAGTTCTTC. Translation: CASSSTSGEFTYNEQFF. The V and J genes are TRBV5-6 and TRBJ2-1; 11 bases are a match to TRBD2. Looked up from germline, CDR1 is SGHDT and CDR2 is YYEEEE. The J segment lost 4 bases and the V segment lost 3 bases, leaving 9 bases of the junction unmatched. CDR3 length: 17 residues.

In this sample, this clonotype turned up a few times. The chain links TRBV6-1 to TRBJ2-1; D could derive from TRBD1 or TRBD2 (6 bases each). The CDR3 length is 15 residues. CDR1 and CDR2 from the germline V gene are MNHNS and SASEGT. The germline V and J ends were trimmed by 3 bases and 7 bases, with 16 bases remaining between them. This chain's CDR3 is CASSDPGASGNEQFF. CDR3 bases: TGTGCCAGCAGTGACCCGGGGGCATCTGGAAATGAGCAGTTCTTC.

The chain carries TRBV10-3 and TRBJ1-2, with D tentatively TRBD1 (6 bases). Trimming removed 0 bases at V and 5 bases at J, with 16 bases between. CDR1 and CDR2 from the germline V gene are ENHRY and SYGVKD. The CDR3 extends over 16 amino acids. CDR3 protein: CAISESPGALGYGYTF. As DNA, the CDR3 is TGTGCCATCAGTGAGTCCCCGGGGGCGCTAGGTTATGGCTACACCTTC.

In its sample, this clonotype was seen many times. The chain employs TRBV10-3 and TRBJ1-5; possibly TRBD1 for D (5 bases). CDR1 ENHRY and CDR2 SYGVKD come from the germline V gene. CDR3 length: 14 residues. The germline V and J ends were trimmed by 6 bases and 5 bases, with 14 bases remaining between them. The CDR3 region has the DNA TGTGCCATCAGCCCCGATAGGGGACATCAGCCCCAGCATTTT. Residues: CAISPDRGHQPQHF.

This clonotype has just a few counts. The V call is TRBV7-8, the J call TRBJ2-2; no reliable D call. Trimming cost V 1 base and J 6 bases, with 6 bases left between them. The CDR3 spans 13 residues. From germline, CDR1 is SGHVS and CDR2 FQNEAQ. DNA for the CDR3: TGTGCCAGCAGCTTAGTGACCGCCGGGGAGCTGTTTTTT. The encoded protein is CASSLVTAGELFF. The full variable domain, in which reference TRBV7-8 and TRBJ2-2 provide the parts outside the CDR3, is GAGVSQSPRYKVAKRGQDVALRCDPISGHVSLFWYQQALGQGPEFLTYFQNEAQLDKSGLPSDRFFAERPEGSVSTLKIQRTQQEDSAVYLCASSLVTAGELFFGEGSRLTVL.

The table lists this clonotype with many counts. This CDR3 is CASSSGVHEQYF. The CDR3 DNA reads TGTGCCAGCAGTTCAGGGGTCCACGAGCAGTACTTC. The V gene is TRBV7-9, the J gene TRBJ2-7; weak D call: TRBD1 (6 bases). This CDR3 has 12 amino acids. V was trimmed by 6 bases and J by 5 bases, leaving 11 bases between them. Per germline, CDR1 SEHNR and CDR2 FQNEAQ (reference sequence).

The CDR3 sequence: CASSRGDEQYF. Here the CDR3 DNA reads TGTGCCAGCAGCCGGGGGGATGAGCAGTACTTC. The chain recombines TRBV3-1 with TRBJ2-7, with a weak D call TRBD2 (6 bases). Trimming left V 4 bases short and J 7 bases short, with 8 bases between. The CDR3 consists of 11 residues. Germline V CDR1 and CDR2: LGHDT, YNNKEL (reference sequence).

There are many counts of this clonotype. The chain is built from TRBV10-3 and TRBJ2-5; no firm D call. CDR1 is ENHRY, CDR2 SYGVKD, per germline. V lost 3 bases to trimming and J lost 2 bases, with 10 bases between them. CDR3 length equals 14 residues. The CDR3 sequence is CAISDYMGQETQYF. The CDR3 DNA reads TGTGCCATCAGTGATTACATGGGACAAGAGACCCAGTACTTC.

This clonotype was found a few times. The chain joins TRBV7-8 to TRBJ1-1; D is possibly TRBD1 (6 bases). V lost 2 bases, J lost 1 base, and 14 bases lay in between. CDR1 and CDR2 from the germline V gene are SGHVS and FQNEAQ. The CDR3 is made up of 16 amino acids. The CDR3 DNA is TGTGCCAGCAGCTTATGGGGGCGGGCGGCGAACACTGAAGCTTTCTTT. It specifies CASSLWGRAANTEAFF.

This clonotype was counted only a few times. The rearrangement joins TRBV5-4 to TRBJ2-3, with TRBD1 identical over 7 bases. This CDR3 has 15 amino acids. From germline, CDR1 is SGHNT and CDR2 YYREEE (reference sequence). With 5 bases clipped from V and 3 bases from J, the junction kept 9 bases outside the gene matches. The CDR3 nucleotides read TGTGCCAGCAGTTTACAGGGGAATCCTACAGATACGCAGTATTTT. Its translation: CASSLQGNPTDTQYF.

This clonotype was picked up many times. The chain combines TRBV20-1 with TRBJ1-5; D might be TRBD1 (5 bases). Trimming took 5 bases from V and 2 from J, leaving 16 bases between them. Per the germline V gene, CDR1 is DFQATT and CDR2 is SNEGSKA (reference sequence). The CDR3 runs to 15 residues. The CDR3 here is CSACRGGTGNQPQHF. The CDR3, as DNA: TGCAGTGCTTGCCGCGGGGGTACCGGCAATCAGCCCCAGCATTTT.

This clonotype was found a few times. This chain connects TRBV20-1 to TRBJ2-3; D is uncertain. The CDR3 is made up of 13 amino acids. Trimming pared 0 bases from V and 4 bases from J, leaving 8 bases between. Germline V gene data show CDR1 as DFQATT and CDR2 as SNEGSKA (reference sequence). CDR3 residues: CSARDARSDTQYF. CDR3 coding DNA: TGCAGTGCTAGAGATGCCCGTTCAGATACGCAGTATTTT.